This T cell receptor (beta chain) was obtained from a study of cytomegalovirus exposure and HLA in healthy donors. As for the study in general: Early released data had about 85 million unique TCRs, all coming from HLA-typed donors.

The CDR3 is 16 residues long. Per the germline V gene, CDR1 is LNHDA and CDR2 is SQIVND (reference sequence). The V segment lost 3 bases and the J segment 6 bases; nucleotides outside the gene matches: 6. The study, taken as a whole, reports: Researchers reported that a few CMV-associated chains were confirmed in vitro as CMV antigen-specific. Likely technical artifact: a cluster of highly shared sequence variants.

Amplification used 60 Vbeta primers and 13 Jbeta primers. Libraries were prepared by immunoSEQ multiplex PCR; TCRdb keeps only in-frame clonotypes and omits some of them. The sample comprises roughly 100,000 clones, around 70% of which are singletons, and roughly 1.2% rests with the top ten. Samples came from healthy bone marrow donors. Concerning this clone: What it recognizes is unknown.

V is TRBV19 and J is TRBJ2-2, with 11 bases matching TRBD1. Material: PBMCs. This clonotype was sampled from a man aged 35-49 years in good health and CMV-seronegative. CDR3 loop: CASSMGQGVFAGELFF. As DNA, the CDR3 is TGTGCCAGTAGTATGGGACAGGGGGTTTTTGCCGGGGAGCTGTTTTTT.